The 9 T cell receptor beta chains below come from one sample, sequenced in a study of T-cell memory formation after mild COVID-19. TCRdb fed the 5' RACE reads into MiXCR, producing one record per CDR3 protein. The data contain under 300,000 distinct CDR3 sequences, 9.4% of them singletons. Sequenced: PBMCs or a T cell subset sorted from them (not recorded which). These receptors were collected from a man younger than 35 who had mild COVID-19 (a few samples of this study predate the infection). Cell type and time point are not known.

This clonotype was seen at least ten times. This chain connects TRBV7-2 to TRBJ2-5; the match to TRBD1 covers 9 bases. CDR3 length: 15 amino acids. In germline, CDR1 is SGHTA, CDR2 FQGNSA. Trimming at V came to 1 base and at J to 5 bases, leaving 5 bases not matched to a gene. The CDR3 region is CASSLGQGVWETQYF. CDR3 in DNA: TGTGCCAGCAGCTTAGGACAGGGGGTTTGGGAGACCCAGTACTTC.

The rearrangement joins TRBV7-9 to TRBJ2-5, with TRBD1 identical over 7 bases. Germline assignment: CDR1 SEHNR and CDR2 FQNEAQ (reference sequence). The CDR3 length is 15 residues. Losses at the gene ends were 3 bases for V and 5 bases for J; bases not matched to a gene: 9. The CDR3 protein is CASSFGDREPETQYF. The CDR3 nucleotides are TGTGCCAGCAGCTTCGGGGACAGAGAGCCCGAGACCCAGTACTTC.

This clonotype has just a few counts. The chain is built from TRBV7-2 and TRBJ1-5; no reliable D call. The germline V gene encodes CDR1 SGHTA and CDR2 FQGNSA. The V end lost 5 bases, the J end lost 9 bases, and 11 bases lay between the germline ends. This CDR3 has 12 residues. CDR3 nucleotide sequence: TGTGCCAGCAGCGCAACCGTCGGGCCCCAGCATTTT. It is translated as CASSATVGPQHF.

In its sample, this clonotype was seen a few times. The chain links TRBV2 to TRBJ2-5; D is unclear. This CDR3 region has 12 residues. Germline V gives CDR1 SNHLY, CDR2 FYNNEI. The germline V and J ends were trimmed by 1 base and 13 bases, with 13 bases remaining between them. DNA for the CDR3: TGTGCCAGCAGTGAAGGGGAAAGCAACTTGTACTTC. It encodes CASSEGESNLYF. The full variable domain, rest sourced from reference TRBV2 and TRBJ2-5, is EPEVTQTPSHQVTQMGQEVILRCVPISNHLYFYWYRQILGQKVEFLVSFYNNEISEKSEIFDDQFSVERPDGSNFTLKIRSTKLEDSAMYFCASSEGESNLYFGPGTRLLVL.

V is TRBV6-5 and J is TRBJ2-2, with D tentatively TRBD2 (6 bases). V was cut by 0 bases and J by 0 bases, with 8 bases left in between. From germline, CDR1 is MNHEY and CDR2 SVGAGI. CDR3 size: 16 residues. The CDR3 sequence is CASSYSGTPNTGELFF. CDR3 sequence (DNA): TGTGCCAGCAGTTACTCCGGGACTCCGAACACCGGGGAGCTGTTTTTT.

In its sample, this clonotype was seen a few times. The J gene is TRBJ2-3, the V gene TRBV9; no definite D call. CDR3 length: 14 residues. V was trimmed by 4 bases and J by 4 bases, leaving 13 bases between them. Germline V CDR1 and CDR2: SGDLS, YYNGEE. The CDR3 nucleotides are TGTGCCAGCAGCCCCCCCGATGGATCAGATACGCAGTATTTT. Its protein product is CASSPPDGSDTQYF.

Note on this clonotype: Sequence at one end of the junction differs from germline and may be a read error. The chain uses TRBV7-2 and TRBJ2-5; D is unclear. Germline loops: CDR1 SGHTA, CDR2 FQGNSA. This CDR3 spans 12 amino acids. Here the CDR3 DNA reads TGTGCCAGCAGCTTAACTTTTGTACCTCCTGACTTC. Translated: CASSLTFVPPDF.

J is TRBJ2-7 and V is TRBV7-2, with a weak D call TRBD2 (5 bases). The CDR3 spans 15 residues. V lost 2 bases, J lost 1 base, and 12 bases lay in between. Germline V gene data show CDR1 as SGHTA and CDR2 as FQGNSA. The CDR3 DNA sequence: TGTGCCAGCAGCTTAAGAATAAGCGGTTCCTACGAGCAGTACTTC. Its protein is CASSLRISGSYEQYF.

This clonotype occurred a few times. The chain is built from TRBV6-1 and TRBJ2-3; TRBD1 is a possible D gene (6 bases). The CDR3 extends over 15 amino acids. The germline V gene encodes CDR1 MNHNS and CDR2 SASEGT. V lost 5 bases and J 4 bases, leaving 16 bases between the germline ends. CDR3 sequence: CASSTGMGGADTQYF. The DNA for the CDR3 is TGTGCCAGCAGTACAGGGATGGGTGGGGCAGATACGCAGTATTTT.